This TCR beta chain was observed in a study of early stage breast cancer tumors (dated by TCRdb to about 2017). In terms of the full investigation: Of the roughly 16 invasive breast tumors, about a dozen were found to be estrogen receptor-positive, progesterone receptor-positive and HER2-negative. Most of the 12 ER+/PR+/HER2- tumors were invasive ductal carcinomas, while the other four were invasive lobular carcinomas. A read coverage of roughly 10-fold per sample was achieved on average. The samples as a whole yielded around 2.5 million detected templates, corresponding to 850,000 to 1,400,000 unique clonotypes. The paper's findings and limits, for the study overall: Repertoires from blood and normal breast were more alike than repertoires from blood and tumor, and in 14 of 16 patients, comparing each tissue with blood separated tumor from normal. Because the cohort was small, analysis by tumor subtype was not possible. Sequencing bulk genomic DNA from unsorted cells could not capture chain pairing or functional markers like CD4, CD8 and FOXP3. Tumors showed around 2.5-fold higher T cell density and higher clonality than adjacent normal breast tissue. Enriched TCRB sequences shared across patients were mostly commonly generated sequences, unlikely to play an important role in the tumor microenvironment.

Each sample was amplified as two independent genomic DNA replicates: approximately 0.5 ug for blood and approximately 1.6 ug for tumor or normal breast. TCRB sequencing of genomic DNA was carried out with the ImmunoSeq Intro kit according to the manufacturer's instructions. The multiplex PCR ran for around 30 cycles using proprietary primers and spike-in control sequences for absolute quantification. Single-end 150-bp reads were used to sequence an 87-bp fragment spanning the CDR3 and the flanking V and J genes. Seven samples, with two replicates for each sample, were multiplexed per lane of an Illumina MiSeq using version 3.0 chemistry. The authors processed their data as follows. Raw data were processed by the vendor's proprietary pipeline, with both replicates merged into one result per sample. A clonotype was defined as productive rearrangements that share the same V-gene family, CDR3 amino acid sequence and J-gene segment. Clonality was computed as 1 minus the normalized Shannon entropy (Pielou evenness) of TCRB abundances. T cell density was estimated by dividing total templates by the number of input cells inferred from the DNA input amount. Recon was used with default parameters to estimate total repertoire diversity and clonality. Clonotypes with over 0.1% abundance in tumor and at least 32-fold higher abundance in tumor than in normal breast were defined as tumor-enriched. Sourced from immuneACCESS, this table was stored by TCRdb with only in-frame sequences that have V and J called. A share of the clones is absent; for the studies checked, an unresolved V gene accounts for under half, and the remainder has no known explanation. That table furnishes V, J and clone size, whereas the DNA furnished D and trimming. This sample lists about 36,000 clones; 74% were detected once. The ten largest clonotypes hold roughly 7% of the sample.

A few counts support this clone. The target of this receptor is not known. One base away there is no much larger clone; base qualities are not given. From the cysteine through the phenylalanine, the CDR3 covers 12 amino acids. Only the CDR3 region is kept as DNA, spanning 36 bases read in frame from base 1. CDR1 is given as SNHLY and CDR2 as FYNNEI, both from the germline V gene. Trimmed from V: 6 bases; trimmed from J: 3 bases; junction bases lacking a gene match: 1. The study profiled bulk TCR beta-chain repertoires in matched peripheral blood, tumor and adjacent normal breast tissue taken from some 15 patients with early-stage breast cancer. Before surgery, about 5-10 mL of whole blood was collected into EDTA tubes and then processed within 2 hours. Peripheral blood mononuclear cells were isolated by Ficoll-Paque centrifugation in SepMate-50 tubes. For storage in liquid nitrogen, PBMCs were cryopreserved as aliquots of roughly 2 to 4.5 million cells in around 90% FBS with 10% DMSO. The Qiagen AllPrep DNA/RNA Mini kit was used to extract genomic DNA.

The source is a person aged 55 to 75 with breast cancer. The rearrangement combines TRBV2 with TRBJ2-7; 8 of the junction bases match TRBD1. Sequencing used blood. The CDR3 region: CASSGQGYEQYF. Read as DNA, the sequence is TGTGCCAGCAGCGGACAGGGCTACGAGCAGTACTTC. With all but the CDR3 taken from the reference TRBV2 and TRBJ2-7 genes, the full variable domain is: EPEVTQTPSHQVTQMGQEVILRCVPISNHLYFYWYRQILGQKVEFLVSFYNNEISEKSEIFDDQFSVERPDGSNFTLKIRSTKLEDSAMYFCASSGQGYEQYFGPGTRLTVT.